This T cell receptor beta chain was observed in a study of shared clonotypes between healthy human individuals. Whole-study findings and limits: Shared clonotypes: about 5.3% naive CD4, 3% to 3.5% naive CD8, about 2.2% memory CD4, under 0.5% memory CD8. Non-shared clonotypes had lower generation probabilities than clonotypes shared by all four sorted-subset donors.

Using immunoSEQ multiplex PCR, the repertoire was profiled, and TCRdb retains in-frame clones only, with some absent. The sample gives about 1.5 million clones, roughly 98% of which show up once; about 0.45% is in the top ten. Points on this clone: Its target is not known.

Trimming took 4 bases from V and 5 from J; bases not matched to a gene: 3. Germline V gives CDR1 SGHRS, CDR2 YFSETQ. CDR3 length: 14 residues. This chain links TRBV5-1 with TRBJ2-7, with 13 positions matching TRBD2. Sample: naive CD4+ T cells sorted from blood. The sample's subset: CD45RA+ positively selected. The TCR comes from a man aged 25-45 years in good health. In DNA, the CDR3 is TGCGCCAGCAGCGAGACTAGCGGGAGGAACGAGCAGTACTTC. Its translation is CASSETSGRNEQYF.